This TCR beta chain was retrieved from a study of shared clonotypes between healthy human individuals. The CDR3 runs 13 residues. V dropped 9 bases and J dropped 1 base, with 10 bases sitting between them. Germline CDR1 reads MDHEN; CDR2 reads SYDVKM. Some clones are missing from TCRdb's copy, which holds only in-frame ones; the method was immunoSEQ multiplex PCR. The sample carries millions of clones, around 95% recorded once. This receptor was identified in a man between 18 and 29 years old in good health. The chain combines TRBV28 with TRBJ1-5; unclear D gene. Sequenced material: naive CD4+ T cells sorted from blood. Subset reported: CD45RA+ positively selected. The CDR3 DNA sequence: TGTGCCAGTTGGGCTTCGAGCAATCAGCCCCAGCATTTT. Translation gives CASWASSNQPQHF.